The 18 T cell receptor beta chains below were found in one sample sequenced in a study of shared clonotypes between healthy human individuals. As defined, naive CD8 cells were CD45RO-negative and positively selected for CCR7, with terminally differentiated effector memory CD45RA+ cells excluded. TCRdb's table, derived via immunoSEQ multiplex PCR, lists solely in-frame clones and lacks some. The sample records some 2.1 million clones, about 95% being singletons. Sequencing used naive CD8+ T cells sorted from blood. These receptors were obtained from a young man in good health.

The chain is built from TRBV10-1 and TRBJ2-7; 12 bases fit TRBD1. Germline V gene data show CDR1 as WNHNN and CDR2 as SYGVQD (reference sequence). The V gene end was trimmed by 3 bases and the J gene end by 4 bases; junction bases not matched to a gene: 4. CDR3 length: 15 residues. DNA for the CDR3: TGCGCCAGCAGTGACTCGGGACAGGGGGCTTACGAGCAGTACTTC. Amino acids: CASSDSGQGAYEQYF.

This clone was counted a few times. J is TRBJ1-4 and V is TRBV14; no reliable D call. The CDR3 extends over 13 amino acids. Trimming took off 1 base at V and 11 bases at J, with 11 bases between the two ends. CDR1 SGHDN and CDR2 FVKESK come from the germline V gene. The CDR3 DNA follows: TGTGCCAGCAGCCAAGTCTCCGAACGTAAACTGTTTTTT. This sequence encodes CASSQVSERKLFF. Full variable domain (rest looked up from reference TRBV14 and TRBJ1-4): EAGVTQFPSHSVIEKGQTVTLRCDPISGHDNLYWYRRVMGKEIKFLLHFVKESKQDESGMPNNRFLAERTGGTYSTLKVQPAELEDSGVYFCASSQVSERKLFFGSGTQLSVL.

This chain links TRBV2 with TRBJ2-3, with 9 bases matching TRBD1. V shed 6 bases, J shed 2 bases, and the junction held 9 bases outside the gene matches. Germline CDR1 SNHLY, CDR2 FYNNEI. This CDR3 is built from 16 residues. CDR3 region: CASSAWRDRDTDTQYF. The DNA of the CDR3 is TGTGCCAGCAGCGCTTGGAGGGACAGGGACACAGATACGCAGTATTTT.

In this sample, this clone turned up once. This rearrangement joins TRBV29-1 to TRBJ1-2; 10 bases map to TRBD1. The CDR3 covers 14 residues. Trimming removed 4 bases from V and 4 bases from J; junction bases left unmatched: 6. Germline V gene data show CDR1 as SQVTM and CDR2 as ANQGSEA. This CDR3 is CSVGGDRGPYGYTF. The CDR3 nucleotides read TGCAGCGTTGGGGGGGACAGGGGTCCCTATGGCTACACCTTC.

Here the CDR3 DNA reads TGTGCCAGCAGCTGGCCGTGGACTGGGAATGAAAAACTGTTTTTT. This sequence encodes CASSWPWTGNEKLFF. V and J are TRBV5-8 and TRBJ1-4; D gene unclear. The CDR3 length is 15 residues. CDR1 is SGHTS and CDR2 is YDEGEE in the germline V gene. V was cut by 3 bases and J by 5 bases, with 14 bases left in between.

The rearrangement links TRBV6-6 to TRBJ1-2; maybe TRBD1 (5 bases). CDR3 length: 14 residues. CDR1 and CDR2 from the germline V gene are MNHNY and SVGAGI (reference sequence). Trimming shortened V by 4 bases and J by 3 bases, and 12 bases separated the two germline ends. The CDR3: CASSLLTGYYGYTF. The CDR3 nucleotides are TGTGCCAGCAGTTTATTAACAGGTTACTATGGCTACACCTTC.

A few counts support this clone. The chain recombines TRBV2 with TRBJ2-3, with no clear D. The CDR3 runs 11 residues. Trimming pared 8 bases from V and 6 bases from J, leaving 9 bases between. Germline lookup yields CDR1 SNHLY and CDR2 FYNNEI. The CDR3 sequence: CASGAWDTQYF. The CDR3 DNA reads as TGTGCCAGCGGCGCCTGGGATACGCAGTATTTT.

The V gene is TRBV5-1, the J gene TRBJ2-1, with D uncertain. This CDR3 has 16 amino acids. Germline lookup yields CDR1 SGHRS and CDR2 YFSETQ. Trimming stripped 3 bases from V and 0 bases from J, with 13 bases between. The CDR3 coding sequence is TGCGCCAGCAGCTCCCATATCTCCGCCTCCTACAATGAGCAGTTCTTC. Translating gives CASSSHISASYNEQFF.

The CDR3 region is CASSESGSGGQETQYF. The CDR3, as DNA: TGCGCCAGCAGTGAGTCGGGGTCGGGGGGCCAAGAGACCCAGTACTTC. The chain uses TRBV10-1 and TRBJ2-5; 7 nucleotides line up with TRBD2. V shed 0 bases, J shed 1 base, and the junction held 5 bases outside the gene matches. Per germline, CDR1 WNHNN and CDR2 SYGVQD (reference sequence). The CDR3 covers 16 residues.

The chain is built from TRBV15 and TRBJ2-2; D unclear. CDR3 length: 13 amino acids. Germline CDR1 LNHNV, CDR2 YYDKDF (reference sequence). Trimming cost V 5 bases and J 1 base, with 5 bases left between them. The CDR3 reads CATSSENTGELFF. Here the CDR3 DNA reads TGTGCCACCAGCTCAGAGAACACCGGGGAGCTGTTTTTT.

This clone appeared once. The chain employs TRBV13 and TRBJ2-7; the D gene is possibly TRBD1 (6 bases). The germline V gene encodes CDR1 PRHDT and CDR2 FYEKMQ (reference sequence). V lost 4 bases and J 2 bases, leaving 12 bases between the germline ends. This CDR3 spans 14 amino acids. The CDR3 here is CASSSGHNTYEQYF. CDR3 nucleotides: TGTGCCAGCAGCTCGGGACACAACACCTACGAGCAGTACTTC.

The chain recombines TRBV27 with TRBJ1-1; the match to TRBD1 covers 8 bases. CDR3 length: 15 residues. Germline loops: CDR1 MNHEY, CDR2 SMNVEV (reference sequence). V shed 5 bases, J shed 3 bases, and the junction held 8 bases outside the gene matches. The DNA for the CDR3 is TGTGCCAGCAGTGCCGACAGGGGAGTGTACACTGAAGCTTTCTTT. It translates to CASSADRGVYTEAFF.

About this clone: This may be a read error, as it is one base from a much larger clone. This chain connects TRBV7-2 to TRBJ1-5; D is undetermined. Germline CDR1 is SGHTA and CDR2 is FQGNSA. The CDR3 is 12 amino acids. V was pared by 3 bases and J by 2 bases, with 2 bases between. CDR3 sequence: CASSFGNQPQHF. DNA for the CDR3: TGTGCCAGCAGCTTCGGCAATCAGCCCCAGCATTTT.

CDR3 coding DNA: TGCGCCAGCAGCCAAGATCCCGGGACAGCAAACACTGAAGCTTTCTTT. It yields the protein CASSQDPGTANTEAFF. V gene TRBV4-1 combines with J gene TRBJ1-1; 7 bases are a match to TRBD1. V shed 0 bases and J 2 bases; nucleotides not matched to a gene: 6. The CDR3 spans 16 residues. Germline V gene lookup returns CDR1 MGHRA and CDR2 YSYEKL.

The V call is TRBV18, the J call TRBJ2-7, with 10 bases aligning to TRBD1. The germline gives CDR1 KGHSH, CDR2 LQKENI. V was pared by 8 bases and J by 5 bases, with 6 bases of the junction left unmatched. This CDR3 region has 13 residues. The CDR3 spells CASASGTGDEQYF. The CDR3 bases are TGTGCCAGCGCGAGTGGGACAGGGGACGAGCAGTACTTC.

The genes are TRBV6-5 and TRBJ1-2; D gene unclear. Germline CDR1 and CDR2: MNHEY and SVGAGI. The CDR3 runs 16 residues. V lost 0 bases and J lost 0, with 11 bases in between. CDR3 loop: CASSYSMGEANYGYTF. As DNA, the CDR3 is TGTGCCAGCAGTTACTCGATGGGCGAAGCTAACTATGGCTACACCTTC.

This chain connects TRBV5-6 to TRBJ2-7, with a possible D match to TRBD1 (5 bases). The CDR3 is 14 residues long. Germline V gives CDR1 SGHDT, CDR2 YYEEEE. The ends were cut back, 1 base at V and 2 bases at J, with 10 bases in the middle. The CDR3 DNA sequence: TGTGCCAGCAGCTTGTCCGACAGAACCTACGAGCAGTACTTC. Its protein is CASSLSDRTYEQYF.

The chain links TRBV4-1 to TRBJ2-7; TRBD1 agrees at 7 bases. After removal of 1 base from V and 3 bases from J, the junction contained 6 bases not matched to a gene. The V gene's germline CDR1 is MGHRA and CDR2 YSYEKL. The CDR3 runs to 15 residues. CDR3 bases: TGCGCCAGCAGCCAAGGCCCAGGGGGTAACTACGAGCAGTACTTC. Translation gives CASSQGPGGNYEQYF.